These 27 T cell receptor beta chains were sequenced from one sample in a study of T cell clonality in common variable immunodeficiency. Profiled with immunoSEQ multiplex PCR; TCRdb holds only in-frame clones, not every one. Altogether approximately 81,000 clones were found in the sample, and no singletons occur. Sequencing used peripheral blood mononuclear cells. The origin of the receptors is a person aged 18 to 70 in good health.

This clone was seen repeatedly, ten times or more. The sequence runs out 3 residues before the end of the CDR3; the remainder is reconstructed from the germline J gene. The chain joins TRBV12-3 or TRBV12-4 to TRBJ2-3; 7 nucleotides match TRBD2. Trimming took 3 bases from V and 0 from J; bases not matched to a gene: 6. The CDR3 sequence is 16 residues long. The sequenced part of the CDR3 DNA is TGTGCCAGCAGTTTCAGAGCTAGCGGCAGCACAGATACG. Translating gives CASSFRASGSTDT. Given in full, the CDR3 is CASSFRASGSTDTQYF.

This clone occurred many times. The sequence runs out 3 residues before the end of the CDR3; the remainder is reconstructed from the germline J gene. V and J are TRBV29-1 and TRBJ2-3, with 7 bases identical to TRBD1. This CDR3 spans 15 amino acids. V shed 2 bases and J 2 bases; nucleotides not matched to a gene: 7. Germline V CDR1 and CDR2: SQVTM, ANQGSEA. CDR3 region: CSVETDRESTDTQYF. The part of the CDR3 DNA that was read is TGCAGCGTTGAAACCGACAGGGAGTCCACAGATACG.

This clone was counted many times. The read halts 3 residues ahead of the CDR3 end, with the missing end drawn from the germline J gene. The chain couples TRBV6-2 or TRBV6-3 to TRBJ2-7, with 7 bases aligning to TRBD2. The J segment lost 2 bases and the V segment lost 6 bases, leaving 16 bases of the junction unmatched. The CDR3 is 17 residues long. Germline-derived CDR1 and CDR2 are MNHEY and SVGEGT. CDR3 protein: CASRSSGGIGRPYEQYF. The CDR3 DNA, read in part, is TGTGCCAGCAGATCCTCCGGGGGGATCGGGCGTCCCTACGAG.

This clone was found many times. The CDR3 loop reads CSAMRGQGRADTQYF. The covered CDR3 bases are TGCAGTGCGATGAGAGGGCAGGGTAGAGCAGATACG. The chain recombines TRBV20-1 with TRBJ2-3; D assignment may be TRBD1 or TRBD2 (5 bases each). The read finishes 3 residues shy of the CDR3 end, and the germline J gene is used to complete it. Deletions cut 6 bases from V and 4 bases from J, with 20 bases between. The CDR3 is made up of 15 amino acids. Germline V gives CDR1 DFQATT, CDR2 SNEGSKA (reference sequence).

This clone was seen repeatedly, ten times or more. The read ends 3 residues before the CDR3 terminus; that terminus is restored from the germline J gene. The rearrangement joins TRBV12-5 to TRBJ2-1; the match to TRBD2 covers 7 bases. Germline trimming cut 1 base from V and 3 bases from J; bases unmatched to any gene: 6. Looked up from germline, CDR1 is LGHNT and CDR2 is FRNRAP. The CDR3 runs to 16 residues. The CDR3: CASGLAAGVSYNEQFF. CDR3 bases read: TGTGCTAGTGGTTTGGCCGCGGGAGTTAGCTACAATGAG.

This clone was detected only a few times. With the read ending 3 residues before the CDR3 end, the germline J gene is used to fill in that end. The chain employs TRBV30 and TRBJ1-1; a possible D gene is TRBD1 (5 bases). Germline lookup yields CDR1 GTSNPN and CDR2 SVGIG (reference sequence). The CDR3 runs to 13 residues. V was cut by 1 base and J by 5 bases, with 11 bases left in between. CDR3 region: CAWSEGAETEAFF. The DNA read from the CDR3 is TGTGCCTGGAGTGAAGGGGCAGAGACTGAA.

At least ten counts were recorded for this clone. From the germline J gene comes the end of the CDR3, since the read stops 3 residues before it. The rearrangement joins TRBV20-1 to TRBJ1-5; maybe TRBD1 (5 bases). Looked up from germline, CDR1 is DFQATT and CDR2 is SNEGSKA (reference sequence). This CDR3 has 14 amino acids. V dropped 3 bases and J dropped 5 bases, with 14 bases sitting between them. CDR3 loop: CSASLAGNDQPQHF. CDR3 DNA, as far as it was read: TGCAGTGCTAGTTTAGCAGGGAACGATCAGCCC.

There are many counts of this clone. CDR3 bases read: TGTGCCTGGATGGGGGACAGCTACACTGAA. Its translation: CAWMGDSYTE. The whole CDR3 reads CAWMGDSYTEAFF. The chain is built from TRBV30 and TRBJ1-1; TRBD1 agrees at 7 bases. Read sequence stops 3 residues before the CDR3 end, and the germline J gene provides the missing end. V shed 4 bases, J shed 3 bases, and the junction held 5 bases outside the gene matches. This CDR3 comprises 13 residues. From germline, CDR1 is GTSNPN and CDR2 SVGIG (reference sequence).

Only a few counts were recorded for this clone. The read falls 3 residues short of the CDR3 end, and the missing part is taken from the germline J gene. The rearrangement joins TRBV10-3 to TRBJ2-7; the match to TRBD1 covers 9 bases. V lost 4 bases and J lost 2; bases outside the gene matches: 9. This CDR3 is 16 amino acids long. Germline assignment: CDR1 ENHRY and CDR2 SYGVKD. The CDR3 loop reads CAISGPKQGAPYEQYF. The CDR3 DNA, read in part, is TGTGCCATCAGTGGTCCTAAACAGGGGGCACCCTACGAG.

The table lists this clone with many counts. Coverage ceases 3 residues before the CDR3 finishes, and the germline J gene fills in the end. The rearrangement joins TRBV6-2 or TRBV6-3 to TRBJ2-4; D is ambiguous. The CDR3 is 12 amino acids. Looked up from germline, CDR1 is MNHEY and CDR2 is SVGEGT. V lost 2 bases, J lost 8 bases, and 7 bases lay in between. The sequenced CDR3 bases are TGTGCCAGCAGTTACGCGCAGGACATT. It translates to CASSYAQDI. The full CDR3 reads CASSYAQDIQYF.

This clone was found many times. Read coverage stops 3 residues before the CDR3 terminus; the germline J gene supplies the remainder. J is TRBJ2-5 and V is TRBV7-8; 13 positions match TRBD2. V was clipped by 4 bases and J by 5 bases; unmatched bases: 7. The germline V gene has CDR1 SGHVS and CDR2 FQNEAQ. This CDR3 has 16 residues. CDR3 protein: CASSSRTSGSGETQYF. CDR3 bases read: TGTGCCAGCAGCTCCAGGACTAGCGGGAGTGGGGAGACC.

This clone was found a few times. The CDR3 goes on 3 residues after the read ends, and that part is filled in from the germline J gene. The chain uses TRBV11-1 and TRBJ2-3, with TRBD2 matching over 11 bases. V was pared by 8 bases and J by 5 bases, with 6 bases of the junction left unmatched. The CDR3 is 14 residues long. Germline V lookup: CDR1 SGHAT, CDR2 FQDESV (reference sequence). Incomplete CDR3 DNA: TGTGCCAGCGCTACTAGCGGGAGTGGAGATACG. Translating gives CASATSGSGDT. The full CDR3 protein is CASATSGSGDTQYF.

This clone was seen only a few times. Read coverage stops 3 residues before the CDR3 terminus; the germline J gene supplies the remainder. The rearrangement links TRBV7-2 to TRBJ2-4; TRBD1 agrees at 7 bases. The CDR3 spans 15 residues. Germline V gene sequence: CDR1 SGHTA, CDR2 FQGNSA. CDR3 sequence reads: CASSPRGAGGYGQYF. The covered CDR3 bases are TGTGCCAGCAGCCCCCGGGGAGCAGGGGGATATGGT.

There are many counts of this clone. The chain's CDR3 is CASSPRPGGNEKLFF. CDR3 DNA (partial): TGTGCCAGCAGCCCACGACCAGGCGGGAATGAAAAA. The rearrangement links TRBV6-2 or TRBV6-3 to TRBJ1-4; D is unresolved. The read is 3 residues too short to cover the CDR3 end, so that end is filled in from the germline J gene. The CDR3 has 15 amino acids. Germline V gives CDR1 MNHEY, CDR2 SVGEGT. Trimming removed 6 bases from V and 5 bases from J, with 16 bases in between.

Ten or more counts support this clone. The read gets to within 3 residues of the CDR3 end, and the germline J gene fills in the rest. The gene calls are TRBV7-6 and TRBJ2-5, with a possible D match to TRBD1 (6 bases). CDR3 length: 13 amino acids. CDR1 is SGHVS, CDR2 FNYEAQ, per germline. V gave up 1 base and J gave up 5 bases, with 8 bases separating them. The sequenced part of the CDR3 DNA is TGTGCCAGCAGCTTAGGGGGGCGGGAGACC. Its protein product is CASSLGGRET. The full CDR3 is CASSLGGRETQYF.

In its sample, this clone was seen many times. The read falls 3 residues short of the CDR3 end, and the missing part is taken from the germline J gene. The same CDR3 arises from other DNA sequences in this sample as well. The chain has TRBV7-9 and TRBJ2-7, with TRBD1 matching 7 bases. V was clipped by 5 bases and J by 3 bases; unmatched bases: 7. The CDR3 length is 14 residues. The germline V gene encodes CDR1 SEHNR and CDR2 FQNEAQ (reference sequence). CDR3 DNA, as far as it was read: TGTGCCAGCAGCCCAAGGGACAGAGACTACGAG. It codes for CASSPRDRDYE. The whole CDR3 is CASSPRDRDYEQYF.

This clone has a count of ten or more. CDR3 DNA (partial): TGTGCCTGGAGTGCACGCAGGGGGCATGGC. It codes for CAWSARRGHG. The CDR3 as a whole reads CAWSARRGHGYTF. This chain connects TRBV30 to TRBJ1-2; TRBD1 agrees at 8 bases. The read comes to an end 3 residues before the CDR3 does, leaving the germline J gene to fill in the end. Germline values: CDR1 GTSNPN, CDR2 SVGIG (reference sequence). Trimming removed 1 base from V and 6 bases from J; junction bases left unmatched: 4. The CDR3 sequence is 13 residues long.

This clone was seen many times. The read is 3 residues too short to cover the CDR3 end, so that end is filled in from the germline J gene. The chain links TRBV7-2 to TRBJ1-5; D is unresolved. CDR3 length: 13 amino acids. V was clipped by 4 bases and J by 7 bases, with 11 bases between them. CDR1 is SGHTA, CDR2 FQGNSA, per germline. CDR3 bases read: TGTGCCAGCAGCTCGGTAGGAGGGCAGCCC. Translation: CASSSVGGQP. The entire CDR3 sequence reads CASSSVGGQPQHF.

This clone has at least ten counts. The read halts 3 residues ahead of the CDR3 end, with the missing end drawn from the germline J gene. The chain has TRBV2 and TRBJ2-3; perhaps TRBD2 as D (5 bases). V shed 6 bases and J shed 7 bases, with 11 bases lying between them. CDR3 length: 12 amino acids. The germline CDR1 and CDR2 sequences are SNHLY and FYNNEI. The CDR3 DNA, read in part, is TGTGCCAGCAGGCTCCGAGGGTATACG. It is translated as CASRLRGYT. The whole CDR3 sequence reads CASRLRGYTQYF.

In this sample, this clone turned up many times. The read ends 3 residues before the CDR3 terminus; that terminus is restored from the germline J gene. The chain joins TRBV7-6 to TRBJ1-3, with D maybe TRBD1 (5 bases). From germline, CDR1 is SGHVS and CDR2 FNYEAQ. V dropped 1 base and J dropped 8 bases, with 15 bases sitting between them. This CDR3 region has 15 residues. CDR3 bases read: TGTGCCAGCAGCTTAGACAGGTCCTCTGGGGACACC. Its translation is CASSLDRSSGDT. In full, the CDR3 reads CASSLDRSSGDTIYF.

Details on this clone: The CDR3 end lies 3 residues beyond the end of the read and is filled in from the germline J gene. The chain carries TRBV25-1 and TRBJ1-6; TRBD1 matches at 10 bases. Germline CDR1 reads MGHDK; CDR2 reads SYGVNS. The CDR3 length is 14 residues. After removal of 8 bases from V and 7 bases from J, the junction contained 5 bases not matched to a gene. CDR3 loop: CASGLGQGNSPLHF. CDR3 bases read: TGTGCCAGCGGCTTGGGACAGGGGAATTCACCC.

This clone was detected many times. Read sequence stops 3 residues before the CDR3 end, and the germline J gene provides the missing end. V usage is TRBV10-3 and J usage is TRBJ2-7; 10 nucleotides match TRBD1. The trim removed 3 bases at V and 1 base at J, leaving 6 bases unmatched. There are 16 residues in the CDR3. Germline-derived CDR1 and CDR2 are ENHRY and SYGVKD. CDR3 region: CAISDTGTGASYEQYF. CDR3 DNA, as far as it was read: TGTGCCATCAGTGACACCGGGACAGGGGCTTCCTACGAG.

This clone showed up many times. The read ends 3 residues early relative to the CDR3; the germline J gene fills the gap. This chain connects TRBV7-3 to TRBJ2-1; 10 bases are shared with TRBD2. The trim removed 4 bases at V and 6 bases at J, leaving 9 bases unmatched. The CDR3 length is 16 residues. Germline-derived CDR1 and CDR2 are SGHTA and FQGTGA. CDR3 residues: CASSSQGLAGVNEQFF. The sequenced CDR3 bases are TGTGCCAGCAGCTCCCAGGGCCTAGCGGGAGTCAATGAG.

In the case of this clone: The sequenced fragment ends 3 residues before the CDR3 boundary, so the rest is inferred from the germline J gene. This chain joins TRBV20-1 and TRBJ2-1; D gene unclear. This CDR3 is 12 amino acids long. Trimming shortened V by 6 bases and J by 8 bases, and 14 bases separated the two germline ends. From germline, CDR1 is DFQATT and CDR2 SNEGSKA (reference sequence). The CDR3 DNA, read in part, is TGCAGTGCAAAACACCAATTCGATGAG. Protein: CSAKHQFDE. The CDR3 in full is CSAKHQFDEQFF.

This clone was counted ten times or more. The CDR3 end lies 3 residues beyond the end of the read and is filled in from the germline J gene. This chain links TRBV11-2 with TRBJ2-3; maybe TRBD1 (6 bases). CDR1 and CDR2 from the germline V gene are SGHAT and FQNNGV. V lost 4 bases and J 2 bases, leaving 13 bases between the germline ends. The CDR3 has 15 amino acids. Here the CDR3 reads CASSYIGQPTDTQYF. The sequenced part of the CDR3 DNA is TGTGCCAGCAGCTACATTGGACAGCCCACAGATACG.

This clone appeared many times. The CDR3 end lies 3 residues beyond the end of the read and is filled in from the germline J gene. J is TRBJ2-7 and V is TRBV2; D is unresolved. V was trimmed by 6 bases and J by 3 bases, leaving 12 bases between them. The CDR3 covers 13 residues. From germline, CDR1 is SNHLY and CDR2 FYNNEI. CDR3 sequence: CASRASFLYEQYF. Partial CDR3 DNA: TGTGCCAGCAGGGCCTCCTTTCTCTACGAG.

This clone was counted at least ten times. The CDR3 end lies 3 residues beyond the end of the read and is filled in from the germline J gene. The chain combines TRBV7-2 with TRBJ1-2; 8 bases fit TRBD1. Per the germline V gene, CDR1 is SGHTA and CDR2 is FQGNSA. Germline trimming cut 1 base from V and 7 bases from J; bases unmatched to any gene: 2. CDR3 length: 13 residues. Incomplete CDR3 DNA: TGTGCCAGCAGCTTAGGGGGGACAGGTGGC. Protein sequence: CASSLGGTGG. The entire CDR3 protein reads CASSLGGTGGYTF.